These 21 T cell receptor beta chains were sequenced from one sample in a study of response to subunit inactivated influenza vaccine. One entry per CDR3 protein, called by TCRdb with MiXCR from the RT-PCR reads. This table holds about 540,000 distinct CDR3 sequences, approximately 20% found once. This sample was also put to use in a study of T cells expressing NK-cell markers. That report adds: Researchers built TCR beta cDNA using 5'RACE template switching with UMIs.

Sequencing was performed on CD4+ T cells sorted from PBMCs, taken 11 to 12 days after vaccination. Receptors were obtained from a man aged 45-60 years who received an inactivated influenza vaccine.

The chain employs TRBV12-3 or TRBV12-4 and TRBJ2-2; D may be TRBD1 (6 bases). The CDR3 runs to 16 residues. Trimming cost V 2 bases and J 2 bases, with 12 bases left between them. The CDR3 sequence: CASSLTPGTNTGELFF. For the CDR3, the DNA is TGTGCCAGCAGTTTAACCCCGGGGACAAACACCGGGGAGCTGTTTTTT.

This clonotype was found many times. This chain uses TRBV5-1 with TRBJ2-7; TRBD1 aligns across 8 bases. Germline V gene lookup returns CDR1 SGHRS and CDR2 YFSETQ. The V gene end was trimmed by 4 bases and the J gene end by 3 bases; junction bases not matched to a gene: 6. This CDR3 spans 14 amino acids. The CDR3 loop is CASSTPGQVYEQYF. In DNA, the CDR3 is TGCGCCAGCAGCACCCCGGGACAGGTCTACGAGCAGTACTTC. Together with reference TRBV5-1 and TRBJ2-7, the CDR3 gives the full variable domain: KAGVTQTPRYLIKTRGQQVTLSCSPISGHRSVSWYQQTPGQGLQFLFEYFSETQRNKGNFPGRFSGRQFSNSRSEMNVSTLELGDSALYLCASSTPGQVYEQYFGPGTRLTVT.

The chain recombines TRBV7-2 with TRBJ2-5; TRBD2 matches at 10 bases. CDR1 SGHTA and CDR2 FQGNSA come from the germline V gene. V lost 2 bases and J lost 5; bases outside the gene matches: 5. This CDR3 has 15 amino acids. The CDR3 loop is CASSLSTSGPETQYF. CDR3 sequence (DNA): TGTGCCAGCAGCTTATCGACTAGCGGGCCCGAGACCCAGTACTTC.

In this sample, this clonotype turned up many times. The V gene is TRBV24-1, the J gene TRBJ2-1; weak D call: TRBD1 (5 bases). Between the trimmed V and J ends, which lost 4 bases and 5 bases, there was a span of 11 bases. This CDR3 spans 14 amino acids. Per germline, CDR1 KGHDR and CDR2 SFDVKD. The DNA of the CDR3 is TGTGCCACCAGTGACCCACGACAGAACAATGAGCAGTTCTTC. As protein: CATSDPRQNNEQFF.

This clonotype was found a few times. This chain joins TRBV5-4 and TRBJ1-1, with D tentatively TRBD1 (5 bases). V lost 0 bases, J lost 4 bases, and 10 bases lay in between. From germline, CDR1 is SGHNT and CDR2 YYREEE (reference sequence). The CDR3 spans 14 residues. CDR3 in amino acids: CASSLGGRFTEAFF. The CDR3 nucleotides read TGTGCCAGCAGCTTGGGGGGGAGGTTCACTGAAGCTTTCTTT.

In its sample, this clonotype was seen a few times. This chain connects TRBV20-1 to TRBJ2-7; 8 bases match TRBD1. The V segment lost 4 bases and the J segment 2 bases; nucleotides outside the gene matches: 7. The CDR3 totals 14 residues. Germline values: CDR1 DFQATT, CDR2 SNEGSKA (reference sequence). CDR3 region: CSAKAPDRAYEQYF. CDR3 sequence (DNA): TGCAGTGCTAAGGCCCCGGACAGGGCCTACGAGCAGTACTTC.

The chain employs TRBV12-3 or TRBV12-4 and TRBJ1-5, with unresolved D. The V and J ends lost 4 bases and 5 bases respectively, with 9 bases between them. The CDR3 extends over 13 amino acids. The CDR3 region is CASSWGKDQPQHF. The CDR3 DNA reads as TGTGCCAGCAGTTGGGGTAAAGATCAGCCCCAGCATTTT.

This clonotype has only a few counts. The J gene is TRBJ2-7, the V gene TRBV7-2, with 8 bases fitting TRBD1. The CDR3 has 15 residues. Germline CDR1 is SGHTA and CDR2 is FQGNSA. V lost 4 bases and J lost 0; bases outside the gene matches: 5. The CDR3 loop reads CASSSHRGSSYEQYF. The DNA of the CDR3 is TGTGCCAGCAGCTCCCACAGGGGGAGCTCCTACGAGCAGTACTTC. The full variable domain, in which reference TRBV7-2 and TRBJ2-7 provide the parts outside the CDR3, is GAGVSQSPSNKVTEKGKDVELRCDPISGHTALYWYRQSLGQGLEFLIYFQGNSAPDKSGLPSDRFSAERTGGSVSTLTIQRTQQEDSAVYLCASSSHRGSSYEQYFGPGTRLTVT.

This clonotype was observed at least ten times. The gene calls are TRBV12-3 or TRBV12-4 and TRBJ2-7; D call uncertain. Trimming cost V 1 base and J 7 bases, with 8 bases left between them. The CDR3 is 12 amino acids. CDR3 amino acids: CASSLGGNEQYF. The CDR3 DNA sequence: TGTGCCAGCAGTTTAGGGGGTAATGAGCAGTACTTC.

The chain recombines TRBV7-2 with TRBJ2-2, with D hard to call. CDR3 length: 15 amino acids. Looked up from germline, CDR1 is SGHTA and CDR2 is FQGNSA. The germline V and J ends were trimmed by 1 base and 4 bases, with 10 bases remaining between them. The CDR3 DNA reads TGTGCCAGCAGCTTAGTCGGCGATGGCACCGGGGAGCTGTTTTTT. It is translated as CASSLVGDGTGELFF. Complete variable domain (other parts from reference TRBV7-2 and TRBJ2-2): GAGVSQSPSNKVTEKGKDVELRCDPISGHTALYWYRQSLGQGLEFLIYFQGNSAPDKSGLPSDRFSAERTGGSVSTLTIQRTQQEDSAVYLCASSLVGDGTGELFFGEGSRLTVL.

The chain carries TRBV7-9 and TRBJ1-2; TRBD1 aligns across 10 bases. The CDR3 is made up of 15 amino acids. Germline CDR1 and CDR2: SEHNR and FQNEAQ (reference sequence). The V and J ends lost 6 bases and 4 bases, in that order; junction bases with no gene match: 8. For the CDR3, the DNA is TGTGCCAGCAGGCGTGCCGGGACAGGGGCCTATGGCTACACCTTC. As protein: CASRRAGTGAYGYTF.

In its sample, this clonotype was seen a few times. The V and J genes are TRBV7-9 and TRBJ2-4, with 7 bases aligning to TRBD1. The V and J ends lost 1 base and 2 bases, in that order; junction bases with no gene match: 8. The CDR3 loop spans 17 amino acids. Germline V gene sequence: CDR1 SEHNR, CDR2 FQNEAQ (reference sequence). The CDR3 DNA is TGTGCCAGCAGCTTAGGACCGAGACAGGGCACCAAAAACATTCAGTACTTC. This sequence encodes CASSLGPRQGTKNIQYF.

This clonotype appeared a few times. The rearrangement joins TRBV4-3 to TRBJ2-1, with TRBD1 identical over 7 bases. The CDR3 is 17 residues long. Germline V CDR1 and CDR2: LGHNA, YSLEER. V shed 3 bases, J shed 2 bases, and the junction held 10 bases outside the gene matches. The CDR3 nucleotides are TGCGCCAGCAGCCAGGGAGCAGGGGGAGCAGCCTACAATGAGCAGTTCTTC. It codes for CASSQGAGGAAYNEQFF.

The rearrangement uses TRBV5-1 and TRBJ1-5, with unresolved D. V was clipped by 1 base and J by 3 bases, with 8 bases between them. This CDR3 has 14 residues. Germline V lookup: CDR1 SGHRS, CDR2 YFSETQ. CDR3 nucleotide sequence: TGCGCCAGCAGCTTGAATGGCAACAATCAGCCCCAGCATTTT. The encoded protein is CASSLNGNNQPQHF.

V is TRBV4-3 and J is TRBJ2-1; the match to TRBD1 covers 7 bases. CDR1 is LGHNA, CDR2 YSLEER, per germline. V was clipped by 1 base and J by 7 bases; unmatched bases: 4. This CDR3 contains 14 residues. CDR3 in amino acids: CASSQGNRGNEQFF. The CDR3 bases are TGCGCCAGCAGCCAAGGTAACAGGGGAAATGAGCAGTTCTTC.

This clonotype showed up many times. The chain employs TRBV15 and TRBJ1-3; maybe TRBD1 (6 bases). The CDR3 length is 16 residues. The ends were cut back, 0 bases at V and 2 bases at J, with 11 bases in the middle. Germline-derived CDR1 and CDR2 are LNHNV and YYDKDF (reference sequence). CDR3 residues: CATSRDFQGTGNTIYF. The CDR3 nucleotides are TGTGCCACCAGCAGAGATTTCCAGGGGACTGGAAACACCATATATTTT.

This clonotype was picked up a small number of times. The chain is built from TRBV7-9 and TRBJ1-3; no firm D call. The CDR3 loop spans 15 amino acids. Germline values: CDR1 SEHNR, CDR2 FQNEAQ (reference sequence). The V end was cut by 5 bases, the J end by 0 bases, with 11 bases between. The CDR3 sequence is CASSPLVYSGNTIYF. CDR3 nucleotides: TGTGCCAGCAGCCCGCTTGTTTACTCTGGAAACACCATATATTTT. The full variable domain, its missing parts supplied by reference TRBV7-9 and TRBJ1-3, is DTGVSQNPRHKITKRGQNVTFRCDPISEHNRLYWYRQTLGQGPEFLTYFQNEAQLEKSRLLSDRFSAERPKGSFSTLEIQRTEQGDSAMYLCASSPLVYSGNTIYFGEGSWLTVV.

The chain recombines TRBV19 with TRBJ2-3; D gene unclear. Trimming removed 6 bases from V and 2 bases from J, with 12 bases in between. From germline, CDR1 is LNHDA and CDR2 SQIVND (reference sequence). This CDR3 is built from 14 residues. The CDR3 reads CASRARSFTDTQYF. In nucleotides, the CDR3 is TGTGCCAGTAGGGCTCGGTCCTTCACAGATACGCAGTATTTT.

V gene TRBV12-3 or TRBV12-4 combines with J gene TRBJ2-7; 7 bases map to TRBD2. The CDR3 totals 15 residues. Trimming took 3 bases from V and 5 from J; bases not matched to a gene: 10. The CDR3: CASSFAREGLNEQYF. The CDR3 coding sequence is TGTGCCAGCAGTTTTGCGAGGGAGGGCCTCAACGAGCAGTACTTC.

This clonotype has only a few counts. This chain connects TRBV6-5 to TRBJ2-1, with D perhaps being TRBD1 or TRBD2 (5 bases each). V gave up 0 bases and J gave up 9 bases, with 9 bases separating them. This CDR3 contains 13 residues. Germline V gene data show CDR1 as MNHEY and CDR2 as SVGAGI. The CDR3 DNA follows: TGTGCCAGCAGTTACTCGAGAGGGACTGAGCAGTTCTTC. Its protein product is CASSYSRGTEQFF.

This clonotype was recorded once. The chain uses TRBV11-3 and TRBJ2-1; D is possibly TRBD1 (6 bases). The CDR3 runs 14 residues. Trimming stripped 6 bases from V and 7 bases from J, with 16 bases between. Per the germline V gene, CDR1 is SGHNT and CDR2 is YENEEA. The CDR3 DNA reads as TGTGCCAGCAGTTCACAGGGTGAAAATAATGAGCAGTTCTTC. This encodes CASSSQGENNEQFF.